This T cell receptor beta chain is from a study of Graves' ophthalmopathy and Graves' hyperthyroidism. On this clonotype itself: Its antigen is unknown.

Ophthalmopathy was moderately-to-severely active, CAS at least 3, NOSPECS at least 4, lasting under 3 months. PBMCs had their origin in fresh peripheral blood (approximately 9.7 ml). Amplification of the TCR beta CDR3 regions used RNA transcripts (as template). The authors performed first-round RT-PCR with HTBI primers and then a second-round multiplex PCR. Each CDR3 protein is one row after TCRdb ran MiXCR on the multiplex PCR reads. The repertoire holds fewer than 350,000 distinct CDR3 sequences, with about 17% as singletons. Study outcomes and limitations: Among thyroid clonotypes expanded above 0.001 frequency, most also appeared in blood.

The receptor comes from an adult man with Graves' ophthalmopathy. What was sequenced was peripheral blood.

CDR3 sequence: CATSETGTRGDYGYTF. CDR3 nucleotide sequence: TGTGCCACCAGTGAGACGGGGACGAGGGGTGACTATGGCTACACCTTC. The rearrangement uses TRBV24-1 and TRBJ1-2; maybe TRBD1 (5 bases). The CDR3 has 16 amino acids. CDR1 is KGHDR, CDR2 SFDVKD, per germline. Trimming took off 4 bases at V and 3 bases at J, with 17 bases between the two ends.